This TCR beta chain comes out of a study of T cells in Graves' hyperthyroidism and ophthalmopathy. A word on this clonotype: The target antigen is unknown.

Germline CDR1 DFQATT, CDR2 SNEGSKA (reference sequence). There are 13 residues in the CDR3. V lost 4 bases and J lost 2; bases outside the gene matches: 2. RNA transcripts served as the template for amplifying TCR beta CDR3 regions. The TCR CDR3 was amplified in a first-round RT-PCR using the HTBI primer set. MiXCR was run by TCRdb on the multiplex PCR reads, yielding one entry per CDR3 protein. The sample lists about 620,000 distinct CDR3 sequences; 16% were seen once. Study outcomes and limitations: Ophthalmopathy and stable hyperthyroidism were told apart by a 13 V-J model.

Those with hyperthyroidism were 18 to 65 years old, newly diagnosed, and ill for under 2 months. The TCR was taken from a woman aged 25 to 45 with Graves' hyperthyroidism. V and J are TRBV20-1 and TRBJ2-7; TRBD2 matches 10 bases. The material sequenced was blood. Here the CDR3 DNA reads TGCAGTGCTAACCTAGCGGGGGCCTACGAGCAGTACTTC. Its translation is CSANLAGAYEQYF.